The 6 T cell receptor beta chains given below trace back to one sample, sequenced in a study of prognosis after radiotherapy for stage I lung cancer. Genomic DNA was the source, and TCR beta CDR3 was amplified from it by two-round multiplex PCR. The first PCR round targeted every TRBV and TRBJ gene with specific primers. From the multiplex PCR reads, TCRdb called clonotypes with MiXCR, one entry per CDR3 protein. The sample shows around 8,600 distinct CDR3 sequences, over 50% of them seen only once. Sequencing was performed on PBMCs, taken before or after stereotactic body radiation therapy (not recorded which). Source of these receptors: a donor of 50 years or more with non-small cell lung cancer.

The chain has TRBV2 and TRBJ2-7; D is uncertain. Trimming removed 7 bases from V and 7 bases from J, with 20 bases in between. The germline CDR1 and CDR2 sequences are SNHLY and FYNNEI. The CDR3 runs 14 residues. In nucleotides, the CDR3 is TGTGCCAGCACTAACACGACCCCACGAAGAGAGCAGTACTTC. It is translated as CASTNTTPRREQYF.

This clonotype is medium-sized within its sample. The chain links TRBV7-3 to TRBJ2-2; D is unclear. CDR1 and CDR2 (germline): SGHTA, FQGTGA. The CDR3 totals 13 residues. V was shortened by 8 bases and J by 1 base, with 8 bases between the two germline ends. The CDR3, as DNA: TGTGCCAGCGGTCTGGGGAACACCGGGGAGCTGTTTTTT. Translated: CASGLGNTGELFF.

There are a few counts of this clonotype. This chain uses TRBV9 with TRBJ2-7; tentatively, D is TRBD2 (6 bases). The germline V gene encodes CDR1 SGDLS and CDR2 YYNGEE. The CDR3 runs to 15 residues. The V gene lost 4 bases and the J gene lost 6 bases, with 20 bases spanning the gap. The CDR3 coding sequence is TGTGCCAGCAGCCCCCGTCAGCGGGCGATGGGCGAGCAGTACTTC. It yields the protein CASSPRQRAMGEQYF. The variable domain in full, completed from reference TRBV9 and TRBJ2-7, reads DSGVTQTPKHLITATGQRVTLRCSPRSGDLSVYWYQQSLDQGLQFLIQYYNGEERAKGNILERFSAQQFPDLHSELNLSSLELGDSALYFCASSPRQRAMGEQYFGPGTRLTVT.

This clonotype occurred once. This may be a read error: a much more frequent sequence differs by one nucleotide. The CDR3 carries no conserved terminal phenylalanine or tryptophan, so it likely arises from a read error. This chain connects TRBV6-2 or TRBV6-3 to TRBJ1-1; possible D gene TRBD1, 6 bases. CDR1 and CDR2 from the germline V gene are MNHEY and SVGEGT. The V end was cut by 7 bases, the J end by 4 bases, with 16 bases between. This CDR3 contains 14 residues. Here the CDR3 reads CASIEGGTRTEAFS. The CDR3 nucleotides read TGTGCCAGCATTGAAGGGGGGACACGCACTGAAGCTTTCTCT.

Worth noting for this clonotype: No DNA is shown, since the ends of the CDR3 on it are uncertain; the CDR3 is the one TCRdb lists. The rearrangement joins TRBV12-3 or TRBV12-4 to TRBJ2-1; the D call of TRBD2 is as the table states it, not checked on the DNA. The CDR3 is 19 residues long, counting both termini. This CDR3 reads CASSFYICSASRGPNEQFF.

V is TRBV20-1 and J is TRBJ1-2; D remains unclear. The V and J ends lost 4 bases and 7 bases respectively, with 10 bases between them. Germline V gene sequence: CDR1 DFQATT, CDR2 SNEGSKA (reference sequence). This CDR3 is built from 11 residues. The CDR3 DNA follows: TGCAGTGCTACGACGGGAGTTGGCTACACCTTC. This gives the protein CSATTGVGYTF.